The 20 T cell receptor beta chains presented below share a single source sample, sequenced in a study of blood T cell repertoires in COVID-19. Data came from immunoSEQ multiplex PCR; TCRdb stores just in-frame clones and leaves some out. The sample records about 73,000 clones, 80% to 85% being singletons. Sequences were obtained from peripheral blood. Receptors originate from a human donor in a cohort sampled during active COVID-19.

This clone was recorded only once. The rearrangement uses TRBV18 and TRBJ1-2; D not certain. Trimming removed 5 bases from V and 0 bases from J, with 10 bases in between. This CDR3 has 14 residues. The V gene's germline CDR1 is KGHSH and CDR2 LQKENI. CDR3 sequence reads: CASSMAVSNYGYTF. DNA of the CDR3: TGTGCCAGCTCAATGGCAGTTTCTAACTATGGCTACACCTTC.

The V and J genes are TRBV3-1 (or the pseudogene TRBV3-2) and TRBJ2-5; the D gene is possibly TRBD2 (5 bases). The CDR3 has 15 residues. V lost 3 bases to trimming and J lost 5 bases, with 16 bases between them. Looked up from germline, CDR1 is LGHDT and CDR2 is YNNKEL (reference sequence). The CDR3 loop is CASSHKWAGGETQYF. The CDR3 coding sequence is TGTGCCAGCAGCCATAAGTGGGCGGGTGGGGAGACCCAGTACTTC.

The chain combines TRBV3-1 (or the pseudogene TRBV3-2) with TRBJ1-6; D is unresolved. The CDR3 totals 16 residues. The germline V gene has CDR1 LGHDT and CDR2 YNNKEL (reference sequence). The V end was cut by 4 bases, the J end by 10 bases, with 20 bases between. The CDR3 sequence is CASSPSGRRSGSPLHF. In nucleotides, the CDR3 is TGTGCCAGCAGCCCCAGTGGCAGGCGGTCGGGGTCACCCCTCCACTTT.

The gene calls are TRBV2 and TRBJ2-2, with D maybe TRBD1 (6 bases). Germline V gene data show CDR1 as SNHLY and CDR2 as FYNNEI. The ends were cut back, 3 bases at V and 4 bases at J, with 15 bases in the middle. CDR3 size: 16 residues. The CDR3 DNA is TGTGCCAGCAGTGACGGTCAGGGGAGCCTCACCGGGGAGCTGTTTTTT. It translates to CASSDGQGSLTGELFF.

The V gene is TRBV10-3, the J gene TRBJ2-3, with D perhaps matching TRBD1 (6 bases). Germline CDR1 reads ENHRY; CDR2 reads SYGVKD. This CDR3 comprises 12 residues. Trimming took 10 bases from V and 3 from J, leaving 11 bases between them. CDR3 region: CATAQGTDTQYF. CDR3 DNA sequence: TGTGCCACCGCGCAGGGGACAGATACGCAGTATTTT.

This clone was seen a handful of times. This rearrangement joins TRBV18 to TRBJ2-7; TRBD1 aligns across 8 bases. The CDR3 is 15 residues long. CDR1 KGHSH and CDR2 LQKENI come from the germline V gene. V lost 6 bases to trimming and J lost 2 bases; unmatched junction nucleotides: 9. The CDR3 DNA sequence: TGTGCCAGCTCCCCAGGGGGCCTCTTCCCCTACGAGCAGTACTTC. It is translated as CASSPGGLFPYEQYF.

This chain joins TRBV2 and TRBJ2-3, with D perhaps TRBD2 (6 bases). Germline assignment: CDR1 SNHLY and CDR2 FYNNEI. The V end lost 8 bases, the J end lost 2 bases, and 14 bases lay between the germline ends. This CDR3 has 14 amino acids. The CDR3 DNA is TGTGCCAGCGGGCGGGGAGCGGTCACAGATACGCAGTATTTT. This translates into CASGRGAVTDTQYF.

The rearrangement links TRBV10-3 to TRBJ2-3; no definite D call. V dropped 4 bases and J dropped 1 base, with 9 bases sitting between them. The CDR3 covers 14 residues. The germline V gene has CDR1 ENHRY and CDR2 SYGVKD. Here the CDR3 reads CAISASTGTDTQYF. The CDR3 DNA follows: TGTGCCATCAGTGCGAGCACAGGCACAGATACGCAGTATTTT.

This clone was counted between two and nine times. The chain carries TRBV18 and TRBJ1-1; 10 bases are a match to TRBD1. There are 14 residues in the CDR3. From germline, CDR1 is KGHSH and CDR2 LQKENI. With 6 bases clipped from V and 4 bases from J, the junction kept 5 bases outside the gene matches. Here the CDR3 DNA reads TGTGCCAGCTCGCAGACAGGGGGCGTCACTGAAGCTTTCTTT. Protein: CASSQTGGVTEAFF. Supplemented by reference TRBV18 and TRBJ1-1, the full variable domain reads NAGVMQNPRHLVRRRGQEARLRCSPMKGHSHVYWYRQLPEEGLKFMVYLQKENIIDESGMPKERFSAEFPKEGPSILRIQQVVRGDSAAYFCASSQTGGVTEAFFGQGTRLTVV.

This rearrangement joins TRBV13 to TRBJ2-3; D is possibly TRBD2 (5 bases). This CDR3 comprises 15 residues. The V end lost 3 bases, the J end lost 4 bases, and 14 bases lay between the germline ends. Germline assignment: CDR1 PRHDT and CDR2 FYEKMQ (reference sequence). The CDR3 bases are TGTGCCAGCAGCTTGGACTGGAGTGGCCCAGATACGCAGTATTTT. It codes for CASSLDWSGPDTQYF.

The rearrangement uses TRBV2 and TRBJ1-1, with D perhaps TRBD1 (6 bases). Deletions cut 0 bases from V and 11 bases from J, with 19 bases between. Germline assignment: CDR1 SNHLY and CDR2 FYNNEI. The CDR3 contains 15 residues. The CDR3 here is CASSEAQTGGLTAFF. The CDR3 DNA reads as TGTGCCAGCAGTGAAGCACAGACAGGTGGGCTCACCGCTTTCTTT.

J is TRBJ2-7 and V is TRBV2; 7 bases line up with TRBD1. Trimming removed 7 bases from V and 6 bases from J; junction bases left unmatched: 15. In germline, CDR1 is SNHLY, CDR2 FYNNEI. This CDR3 has 15 amino acids. The CDR3 region is CASTPGRDSLIEQYF. Written as DNA, the CDR3 is TGTGCCAGCACCCCAGGCAGGGACAGCCTCATCGAGCAGTACTTC.

The chain has TRBV21-1 and TRBJ2-3; TRBD1 is taken as the D call from the table, unchecked against the DNA. TRBV21-1 is noted as a pseudogene. The CDR3 sequence is 15 residues long. In DNA, the CDR3 is TGTGCCAGCAGCACCACAGGGGGAGAGACAGATACGCAGTATTTT. This encodes CASSTTGGETDTQYF.

The chain employs TRBV6-2 or TRBV6-3 and TRBJ2-1; a possible D gene is TRBD1 (7 bases). This CDR3 has 19 residues. Between the trimmed V and J ends, which lost 2 bases and 1 base, there was a span of 21 bases. Per germline, CDR1 MNHEY and CDR2 SVGEGT. The CDR3 DNA sequence: TGTGCCAGCAGTTACCATGACAGGGACTCTTCCCCATCCTACAATGAGCAGTTCTTC. This encodes CASSYHDRDSSPSYNEQFF.

The chain recombines TRBV18 with TRBJ1-6; D is perhaps TRBD1 (6 bases). Between the trimmed V and J ends, which lost 4 bases and 3 bases, there was a span of 13 bases. The germline V gene encodes CDR1 KGHSH and CDR2 LQKENI. This CDR3 spans 16 amino acids. The CDR3 here is CASSLSGQNYNSPLHF. The CDR3 DNA reads as TGTGCCAGCTCACTATCCGGACAGAACTATAATTCACCCCTCCACTTT.

The chain has TRBV19 and TRBJ1-3; TRBD1 matches 7 bases. The CDR3 has 15 amino acids. CDR1 is LNHDA and CDR2 is SQIVND in the germline V gene (reference sequence). V was pared by 8 bases and J by 0 bases, with 7 bases of the junction left unmatched. The CDR3: CASGGQVHSGNTIYF. CDR3 sequence (DNA): TGTGCCAGTGGAGGACAGGTCCACTCTGGAAACACCATATATTTT.

The chain employs TRBV19 and TRBJ2-3; 12 bases line up with TRBD2. The ends lost 6 bases at V and 5 bases at J; junction bases unmatched: 6. The CDR3 totals 15 residues. Germline V gene lookup returns CDR1 LNHDA and CDR2 SQIVND (reference sequence). DNA for the CDR3: TGTGCCAGTAGGGCTAGCGGGGGGGCTTTAGATACGCAGTATTTT. Translation gives CASRASGGALDTQYF.

This clone was picked up a small number of times. The rearrangement uses TRBV7-8 and TRBJ2-5, with a possible D match to TRBD2 (6 bases). The CDR3 runs 14 residues. Trimming took off 4 bases at V and 3 bases at J, with 12 bases between the two ends. The V gene's germline CDR1 is SGHVS and CDR2 FQNEAQ. The CDR3, as DNA: TGTGCCAGCAGCTCAGCCCCGGGGGAAGAGACCCAGTACTTC. This gives the protein CASSSAPGEETQYF.

The V and J genes are TRBV11-2 and TRBJ1-2, with TRBD1 matching 8 bases. V trimming: 1 base; J trimming: 7 bases; junction bases outside the gene matches: 8. The CDR3 runs to 15 residues. The germline V gene has CDR1 SGHAT and CDR2 FQNNGV. The CDR3 reads CASSLGSRGQFGYTF. The CDR3 DNA reads as TGTGCCAGCAGCTTAGGCTCCAGGGGGCAGTTTGGCTACACCTTC.

The chain uses TRBV27 and TRBJ1-4; D gene uncertain. V gave up 5 bases and J gave up 3 bases, with 19 bases separating them. The length of the CDR3 is 17 residues. Germline-derived CDR1 and CDR2 are MNHEY and SMNVEV (reference sequence). CDR3 bases: TGTGCCAGCAGTATCTCGCCCGTTAATGCGGCTAATGAAAAACTGTTTTTT. It translates to CASSISPVNAANEKLFF.